A single sample is the source of the 6 T cell receptor beta chains below, sequenced in a study of T cells expressing NK-cell markers. TCRdb derives one entry per CDR3 protein from the 5' RACE reads, leaving out DNA. The sample data list 450,000 to 600,000 distinct CDR3 sequences. Sequencing was performed on blood T cells: a sorted CD56 or NKG2C T cell subset, CD4+ or CD8+ T cells, or bulk PBMC T cells (not recorded which). The receptors were sampled from a man younger than 30 in good health.

The chain uses TRBV7-9 and TRBJ2-3; lacking DNA, the TRBD1 call made by TCRdb goes unchecked. Per the germline V gene, CDR1 is SEHNR and CDR2 is FQNEAQ (reference sequence). The CDR3 contains 16 residues. The CDR3 is CASSVGASGGTDTQYF.

The chain joins TRBV24-1 to TRBJ2-1; the D gene TCRdb calls, TRBD1, cannot be checked with no DNA. Per the germline V gene, CDR1 is KGHDR and CDR2 is SFDVKD. CDR3 size: 13 residues. The CDR3 reads CATKGGGDNEQFF.

The V and J genes are TRBV4-1 and TRBJ2-2; TCRdb outputs TRBD1, but without DNA this stays unchecked. The CDR3 consists of 15 residues. The V gene's germline CDR1 is MGHRA and CDR2 YSYEKL. CDR3 loop: CASSPGPVSTGELFF.

The chain's CDR3 is CASSVLAGPYNEQFF. V usage is TRBV27 and J usage is TRBJ2-1; absent DNA, TCRdb's TRBD2 call cannot be checked. The germline gives CDR1 MNHEY, CDR2 SMNVEV (reference sequence). The CDR3 extends over 15 amino acids.

The rearrangement uses TRBV6-5 and TRBJ2-3; TCRdb's D call of TRBD2 is untestable without DNA. This CDR3 has 15 residues. The germline CDR1 and CDR2 sequences are MNHEY and SVGAGI. Here the CDR3 reads CASSSSGKRADTQYF.

This rearrangement joins TRBV7-8 to TRBJ2-7; TCRdb designates TRBD1, a call that cannot be tested without DNA. Per the germline V gene, CDR1 is SGHVS and CDR2 is FQNEAQ. This CDR3 region has 12 residues. CDR3 loop: CASGQGASEQYF.